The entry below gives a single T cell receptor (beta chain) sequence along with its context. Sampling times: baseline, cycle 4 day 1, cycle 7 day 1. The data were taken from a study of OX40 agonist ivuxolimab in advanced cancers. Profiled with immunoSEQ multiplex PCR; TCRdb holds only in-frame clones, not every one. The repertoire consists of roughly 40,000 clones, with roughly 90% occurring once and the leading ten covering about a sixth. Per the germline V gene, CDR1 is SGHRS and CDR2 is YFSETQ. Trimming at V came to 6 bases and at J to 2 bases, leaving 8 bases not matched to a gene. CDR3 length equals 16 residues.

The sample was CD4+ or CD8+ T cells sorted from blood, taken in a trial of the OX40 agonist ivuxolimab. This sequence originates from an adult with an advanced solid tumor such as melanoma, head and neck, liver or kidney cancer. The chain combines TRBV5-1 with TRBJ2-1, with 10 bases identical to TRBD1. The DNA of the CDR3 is TGCGCCAGCAAAAGCCCGGACAGGGGGGCCTACAATGAGCAGTTCTTC. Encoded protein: CASKSPDRGAYNEQFF.